This entry lists 26 T cell receptor beta chains sequenced from one sample in a study of cytomegalovirus exposure and HLA in healthy donors (dated 2017 in TCRdb). Library creation used the immunoSEQ multiplex PCR assay. A mixture of 60 forward primers for TCR Vbeta segments and 13 reverse primers for TCR Jbeta segments was used in the multiplex PCR. TCRdb stores this immuneACCESS table with in-frame sequences only. Part of the clones is absent; in the studies checked, under half of the shortfall reflects unresolved V genes, and no reason is known for the rest. The sample records roughly 220,000 clones, roughly 80% of which are singletons. The biggest ten clones account for 2.5% to 3% of the sample. Sequencing was carried out using PBMCs. The receptors stem from a man aged 25-45 years in good health and CMV-seronegative.

This clone was seen only a few times. The V gene is TRBV28, the J gene TRBJ2-3, with 7 bases matching TRBD2. This CDR3 comprises 16 residues. Germline V gives CDR1 MDHEN, CDR2 SYDVKM. J gave up 2 bases and V 5 bases, and 10 bases lay outside the gene matches. This CDR3 is CASSRAGLGTTDTQYF. CDR3 DNA sequence: TGTGCCAGCAGTCGAGCGGGGCTCGGGACCACAGATACGCAGTATTTT.

This chain uses TRBV10-3 with TRBJ2-7; tentative D call: TRBD1 (7 bases). V lost 3 bases and J 4 bases, leaving 37 bases between the germline ends. Germline V gene sequence: CDR1 ENHRY, CDR2 SYGVKD. The CDR3 runs to 22 residues. The CDR3 bases are TGTGCCATCAGTGAAATGGATCCGTTGAGTACCCTCGTCCAGGGGGACTGGTACGAGCAGTACTTC. It specifies CAISEMDPLSTLVQGDWYEQYF.

The J gene is TRBJ2-3, the V gene TRBV28, with TRBD2 matching 9 bases. V trimming: 5 bases; J trimming: 4 bases; junction bases outside the gene matches: 7. This CDR3 has 15 amino acids. Germline CDR1 is MDHEN and CDR2 is SYDVKM. This CDR3 is CASSRSGTSPDTQYF. In nucleotides, the CDR3 is TGTGCCAGCAGTCGATCGGGGACTAGCCCAGATACGCAGTATTTT.

The rearrangement uses TRBV6-1 and TRBJ2-7; the D gene is possibly TRBD2 (6 bases). Germline V CDR1 and CDR2: MNHNS, SASEGT. This CDR3 is built from 13 residues. Trimming left V 8 bases short and J 4 bases short, with 15 bases between. This CDR3 reads CASCPSVGYEQYF. The CDR3 DNA is TGTGCCAGCTGTCCTAGCGTTGGGTACGAGCAGTACTTC.

The chain couples TRBV5-1 to TRBJ1-2, with D perhaps TRBD1 (6 bases). Germline CDR1 SGHRS, CDR2 YFSETQ. The CDR3 extends over 14 amino acids. The V end was cut by 1 base, the J end by 5 bases, with 12 bases between. The CDR3 spells CASSLTGQPYGYTF. In DNA, the CDR3 is TGCGCCAGCAGCTTGACTGGACAGCCTTATGGCTACACCTTC.

This clone was detected once. This chain joins TRBV9 and TRBJ2-5, with 7 bases that match TRBD2. The J segment lost 7 bases and the V segment lost 2 bases, leaving 8 bases of the junction unmatched. CDR3 length: 14 residues. Germline V gene sequence: CDR1 SGDLS, CDR2 YYNGEE. CDR3 coding DNA: TGTGCCAGCAGCGTCTGGACGGGCGGGGGGACCCAGTACTTC. Amino acid sequence: CASSVWTGGGTQYF. Drawing the rest from reference TRBV9 and TRBJ2-5, the complete variable domain is DSGVTQTPKHLITATGQRVTLRCSPRSGDLSVYWYQQSLDQGLQFLIQYYNGEERAKGNILERFSAQQFPDLHSELNLSSLELGDSALYFCASSVWTGGGTQYFGPGTRLLVL.

This chain connects TRBV28 to TRBJ1-1; D gene ambiguous. The CDR3 has 12 residues. V was cut by 4 bases and J by 5 bases, with 8 bases left in between. Germline V CDR1 and CDR2: MDHEN, SYDVKM. CDR3: CASSSGLTEAFF. CDR3 coding DNA: TGTGCCAGCAGTTCGGGGTTGACTGAAGCTTTCTTT.

In this sample, this clone turned up once. The genes are TRBV29-1 and TRBJ1-1; TRBD1 aligns across 12 bases. The CDR3 extends over 15 amino acids. V was pared by 4 bases and J by 10 bases, with 13 bases of the junction left unmatched. Germline V gene sequence: CDR1 SQVTM, CDR2 ANQGSEA. In DNA, the CDR3 is TGCAGCGTTGGGGGGCGGGACAGGGGGCGCGTAAGAGCTTTCTTT. It specifies CSVGGRDRGRVRAFF.

CDR3 loop: CASSLQGGTGYQETQYF. In DNA, the CDR3 is TGTGCCAGCAGTTTACAGGGCGGGACAGGGTACCAAGAGACCCAGTACTTC. This chain joins TRBV28 and TRBJ2-5; 9 bases are a match to TRBD1. V lost 2 bases and J lost 0; bases outside the gene matches: 7. This CDR3 region has 17 residues. The V gene's germline CDR1 is MDHEN and CDR2 SYDVKM.

The gene calls are TRBV6-5 and TRBJ1-6, with 7 bases lining up with TRBD1. V dropped 7 bases and J dropped 6; count of bases not matched to a gene: 3. The germline gives CDR1 MNHEY, CDR2 SVGAGI. The CDR3 covers 13 residues. CDR3 protein: CASTGTVNSPLHF. In DNA form, the CDR3 reads TGTGCCAGCACTGGGACAGTTAATTCACCCCTCCACTTT.

In its sample, this clone was seen a few times. V usage is TRBV5-4 and J usage is TRBJ1-2, with TRBD1 identical over 7 bases. CDR3 length equals 14 residues. V dropped 4 bases and J dropped 2; count of bases not matched to a gene: 5. Germline CDR1 SGHNT, CDR2 YYREEE (reference sequence). The chain's CDR3 is CASSRKDRNYGYTF. The CDR3, as DNA: TGTGCCAGCAGCCGAAAGGACAGGAACTATGGCTACACCTTC.

This chain links TRBV7-8 with TRBJ2-3; D call uncertain. Germline V lookup: CDR1 SGHVS, CDR2 FQNEAQ. Trimming took off 7 bases at V and 2 bases at J, with 10 bases between the two ends. CDR3 length equals 13 residues. For the CDR3, the DNA is TGTGCCAGCAACTACTTAAACACAGATACGCAGTATTTT. Residues: CASNYLNTDTQYF.

J is TRBJ2-7 and V is TRBV18; 9 nucleotides agree with TRBD1. Germline-derived CDR1 and CDR2 are KGHSH and LQKENI. The CDR3 loop spans 15 amino acids. The V gene end was trimmed by 3 bases and the J gene end by 7 bases; junction bases not matched to a gene: 10. This CDR3 is CASSPGQGPPGEQYF. CDR3 in DNA: TGTGCCAGCTCACCGGGACAGGGACCCCCGGGGGAGCAGTACTTC.

The rearrangement joins TRBV7-3 to TRBJ2-1, with 9 bases aligning to TRBD1. The V gene end was trimmed by 4 bases and the J gene end by 7 bases; junction bases not matched to a gene: 8. CDR1 is SGHTA, CDR2 FQGTGA, per germline. The CDR3 totals 15 residues. CDR3 residues: CASSSSGQGQNEQFF. The CDR3 DNA sequence: TGTGCCAGCAGCTCGTCGGGACAGGGCCAGAATGAGCAGTTCTTC.

The chain combines TRBV7-2 with TRBJ2-7; D remains ambiguous. V dropped 5 bases and J dropped 5 bases, with 25 bases sitting between them. The germline V gene has CDR1 SGHTA and CDR2 FQGNSA. The CDR3 has 17 residues. The CDR3 DNA is TGTGCCAGCAGCCGCCTCGGGTGGCGGTTCCCGTCCGACGAGCAGTACTTC. Amino acids: CASSRLGWRFPSDEQYF. Supplemented by reference TRBV7-2 and TRBJ2-7, the full variable domain reads GAGVSQSPSNKVTEKGKDVELRCDPISGHTALYWYRQSLGQGLEFLIYFQGNSAPDKSGLPSDRFSAERTGGSVSTLTIQRTQQEDSAVYLCASSRLGWRFPSDEQYFGPGTRLTVT.

The rearrangement uses TRBV7-6 and TRBJ2-2; D might be TRBD2 (6 bases). The V end lost 3 bases, the J end lost 2 bases, and 16 bases lay between the germline ends. This CDR3 region has 17 residues. Germline V lookup: CDR1 SGHVS, CDR2 FNYEAQ. This CDR3 is CASSLIEGTLNTGELFF. CDR3 coding DNA: TGTGCCAGCAGCTTGATTGAGGGGACTCTAAACACCGGGGAGCTGTTTTTT.

CDR3 residues: CASSPTSRGTQYF. For the CDR3, the DNA is TGTGCCAGCAGTCCCACTAGCCGCGGTACGCAGTATTTT. This chain uses TRBV6-5 with TRBJ2-3; possibly TRBD2 for D (6 bases). In germline, CDR1 is MNHEY, CDR2 SVGAGI. The CDR3 consists of 13 residues. Trimming stripped 5 bases from V and 8 bases from J, with 14 bases between.

This clone has just a few counts. Compared with germline, one end of the junction differs, possibly owing to a read error. The chain uses TRBV19 and TRBJ2-6, with TRBD2 as a possible D gene (6 bases). The germline gives CDR1 LNHDA, CDR2 SQIVND (reference sequence). CDR3 length: 15 amino acids. CDR3 coding DNA: TGTGCCAGTGGGCAGGGTGGGACTGGGGCCAGCGTCCTGACTTTC. Its translation: CASGQGGTGASVLTF.

The genes are TRBV15 and TRBJ1-1; 8 nucleotides agree with TRBD1. The germline V gene encodes CDR1 LNHNV and CDR2 YYDKDF (reference sequence). The CDR3 length is 15 residues. V was pared by 2 bases and J by 1 base, with 3 bases of the junction left unmatched. Here the CDR3 reads CATSRSGQGNTEAFF. CDR3 coding DNA: TGTGCCACCAGCAGATCAGGACAGGGGAACACTGAAGCTTTCTTT.

The rearrangement uses TRBV2 and TRBJ1-2, with TRBD1 as a possible D gene (6 bases). Germline CDR1 and CDR2: SNHLY and FYNNEI. The V gene lost 8 bases and the J gene lost 8 bases, with 12 bases spanning the gap. This CDR3 has 11 amino acids. The CDR3 loop is CASLQGAGYTF. CDR3 coding DNA: TGTGCCAGCTTACAGGGTGCGGGCTACACCTTC.

The V gene is TRBV7-9, the J gene TRBJ2-5; 9 bases are shared with TRBD1. Germline trimming cut 5 bases from V and 4 bases from J; bases unmatched to any gene: 17. The CDR3 is 18 amino acids. CDR1 is SEHNR, CDR2 FQNEAQ, per germline (reference sequence). The CDR3 sequence: CASSPRVDRGGVGETQYF. DNA of the CDR3: TGTGCCAGCAGCCCCCGGGTTGACAGGGGGGGTGTCGGAGAGACCCAGTACTTC.

The V and J genes are TRBV19 and TRBJ1-5, with D uncertain. Germline loops: CDR1 LNHDA, CDR2 SQIVND (reference sequence). The V gene lost 4 bases and the J gene lost 7 bases, with 29 bases spanning the gap. There are 19 residues in the CDR3. Here the CDR3 reads CASSNIPLFRQKKAQPQHF. DNA of the CDR3: TGTGCCAGTAGTAATATCCCCCTTTTCAGGCAGAAGAAGGCCCAGCCCCAGCATTTT.

This chain joins TRBV4-2 and TRBJ2-4; D ambiguous. The CDR3 runs 14 residues. V dropped 0 bases and J dropped 5 bases, with 8 bases sitting between them. Germline V gene sequence: CDR1 LGHNA, CDR2 YNFKEQ. CDR3 DNA: TGTGCCAGCAGCCAAGAAGTACGCGAAAACATTCAGTACTTC. Its protein product is CASSQEVRENIQYF.

This sequence joins TRBV9 and TRBJ2-1, with D tentatively TRBD2 (5 bases). This CDR3 has 15 amino acids. Deletions cut 0 bases from V and 4 bases from J, with 11 bases between. Germline V CDR1 and CDR2: SGDLS, YYNGEE. The CDR3: CASSVARGPYNEQFF. CDR3 nucleotide sequence: TGTGCCAGCAGCGTAGCCCGGGGTCCATACAATGAGCAGTTCTTC.

V is TRBV15 and J is TRBJ2-1; 8 bases fit TRBD2. CDR3 length equals 16 residues. The V segment lost 3 bases and the J segment 6 bases; nucleotides outside the gene matches: 10. Germline CDR1 reads LNHNV; CDR2 reads YYDKDF (reference sequence). CDR3 sequence (DNA): TGTGCCACCAGCAGGCTAGGACTAGCTATGGCCAATGAGCAGTTCTTC. It is translated as CATSRLGLAMANEQFF.

The chain links TRBV2 to TRBJ1-5; possibly TRBD1 for D (6 bases). The CDR3 sequence is 15 residues long. Germline CDR1 is SNHLY and CDR2 is FYNNEI. Trimming removed 5 bases from V and 0 bases from J, with 11 bases in between. CDR3: CASSYQGNSNQPQHF. In DNA, the CDR3 is TGTGCCAGCAGTTACCAGGGGAATAGCAATCAGCCCCAGCATTTT.